The 7 T cell receptor beta chains listed next were all sequenced from one sample in a study of T cells in localized non-small cell lung cancer. The method was immunoSEQ multiplex PCR; TCRdb's version includes in-frame clones alone and lacks a portion of them. The sample records some 6,700 clones, 43% being singletons. This specimen consisted of lung tumor tissue, obtained before any cancer treatment. The receptors were gathered from a man aged 35 to 70 with stage III lung adenocarcinoma.

The V and J genes are TRBV5-1 and TRBJ1-1; 8 bases are a match to TRBD1. The CDR3 extends over 14 amino acids. CDR1 and CDR2 (germline): SGHRS, YFSETQ. Trimming removed 3 bases from V and 0 bases from J; junction bases left unmatched: 1. In nucleotides, the CDR3 is TGCGCCAGCAGCTGGACAGGGATGAACACTGAAGCTTTCTTT. Its translation is CASSWTGMNTEAFF.

This clone has more than one count but fewer than ten. The V gene is TRBV6-8, the J gene TRBJ1-1; no reliable D call. The CDR3 length is 14 residues. V lost 6 bases, J lost 4 bases, and 15 bases lay in between. CDR1 and CDR2 from the germline V gene are MNHGY and SAAAGT. The CDR3 DNA sequence: TGTGCCAGCAGGGGATTTACGATACGCACTGAAGCTTTCTTT. It translates to CASRGFTIRTEAFF.

The V call is TRBV6-8, the J call TRBJ2-3; D is perhaps TRBD2 (6 bases). This CDR3 contains 15 residues. The germline V gene has CDR1 MNHGY and CDR2 SAAAGT. Trimming cost V 8 bases and J 1 base, with 16 bases left between them. The CDR3 DNA reads TGTGCCAGCCTTGCGTGGTCGGGGGGCACAGATACGCAGTATTTT. This sequence encodes CASLAWSGGTDTQYF.

This clone is deemed medium-sized (0.01 to 0.1%). J is TRBJ2-7 and V is TRBV10-2; TRBD1 aligns across 8 bases. The CDR3 has 15 residues. Germline values: CDR1 WSHSY, CDR2 SAAADI. The ends lost 4 bases at V and 3 bases at J; junction bases unmatched: 8. CDR3 region: CASSGSRGRVYEQYF. In DNA form, the CDR3 reads TGCGCCAGCAGTGGTAGCAGGGGGCGCGTCTACGAGCAGTACTTC.

This chain links TRBV6-7 with TRBJ2-7; the match to TRBD1 covers 8 bases. TRBV6-7 is recorded as an ORF, its role being uncertain. This CDR3 has 11 residues. Germline trimming cut 9 bases from V and 6 bases from J; bases unmatched to any gene: 4. CDR3 region: CASSDRGEQYF. The DNA for the CDR3 is TGTGCCAGTAGCGACAGGGGCGAGCAGTACTTC.

The J gene is TRBJ2-5, the V gene TRBV6-8, with 7 nucleotides matching TRBD2. The CDR3 has 13 amino acids. The trim removed 6 bases at V and 1 base at J, leaving 2 bases unmatched. The germline V gene has CDR1 MNHGY and CDR2 SAAAGT. The CDR3 spells CASSGGIQETQYF. The CDR3 nucleotides are TGTGCCAGCAGCGGGGGGATCCAAGAGACCCAGTACTTC.

The V and J genes are TRBV11-3 and TRBJ1-1, with 7 positions matching TRBD1. Losses at the gene ends were 2 bases for V and 1 base for J; bases not matched to a gene: 7. The CDR3 is 16 residues long. Germline V lookup: CDR1 SGHNT, CDR2 YENEEA. The DNA of the CDR3 is TGTGCCAGCAGCTTAACGACAGGGTCACCGAACACTGAAGCTTTCTTT. Encoded protein: CASSLTTGSPNTEAFF.